The T cell receptor beta chain under discussion was sequenced for a study of regulatory T cells in long-lasting Graves disease. Arm-PCR of CDR3 regions with iRepertoire HTBI primers generated TCR beta libraries. Using its own MiXCR run on the multiplex PCR reads, TCRdb lists one record per CDR3 protein. Of more than 400,000 distinct CDR3 sequences listed, 15% to 20% are singletons. This clonotype has only a few counts. The CDR3 length is 17 residues. Germline V gene data show CDR1 as SGHTA and CDR2 as FQGTGA. V lost 0 bases to trimming and J lost 5 bases; unmatched junction nucleotides: 5. Time point indicated: newly diagnosed GD, antithyroid drugs for less than 3 months. PBMCs provided the RNA from which the TCR library was made. Separately, the same data were catalogued under a study of T cells in Graves' hyperthyroidism and ophthalmopathy. This second report adds: The study used the HTBI primer set for a first-round RT-PCR of the TCR CDR3. Also found in blood were most expanded thyroid clonotypes above 0.001.

This chain uses TRBV7-3 with TRBJ2-2; 11 nucleotides line up with TRBD1. Specimen: peripheral blood mononuclear cells (PBMCs), collected at new diagnosis, from a patient treated with antithyroid drugs. This TCR derives from a man aged 35-49 years with Graves disease. The CDR3 sequence: CASSLTRTGGRTGELFF. For the CDR3, the DNA is TGTGCCAGCAGCTTAACCCGGACAGGGGGCAGGACCGGGGAGCTGTTTTTT.